This T cell receptor beta chain emerged from a study of cytomegalovirus exposure and HLA in healthy donors. Trimming pared 1 base from V and 8 bases from J, leaving 11 bases between. This CDR3 is built from 14 residues. The germline gives CDR1 MDHEN, CDR2 SYDVKM. The PCR used 60 Vbeta and 13 Jbeta primers. Sequencing used immunoSEQ multiplex PCR; TCRdb keeps in-frame clones, though not all of them. In the table there are roughly 140,000 clones, 60% to 85% of which are singletons. Overall study findings and caveats: The authors reported that TCR beta sequences could predict HLA-A and HLA-B alleles. These predictions were accurate for most subjects in the first cohort.

In regard to this clone: The target antigen is unknown.

The material sequenced was PBMCs. V usage is TRBV28 and J usage is TRBJ1-4; a weak D match, TRBD1 (6 bases). The source of this sequence is a man in his forties or fifties in good health and CMV-seropositive. The CDR3 DNA is TGTGCCAGCAGTTTATTGGGGCAGGGGGAAAAACTGTTTTTT. It codes for CASSLLGQGEKLFF.